The present T cell receptor beta chain was sequenced within a study of OX40 agonist ivuxolimab in advanced cancers. TCRdb keeps only in-frame clones here, not all; method: immunoSEQ multiplex PCR. The table lists approximately 60,000 clones, 84% of them singletons. The receptor was derived from an adult with an advanced solid tumor such as melanoma, head and neck, liver or kidney cancer. The material sequenced was CD4+ or CD8+ T cells sorted from blood, taken in a trial of the OX40 agonist ivuxolimab.

The DNA for the CDR3 is TGTGCCAGCAGCTTAGAAGGGACAGGGAACACTGAAGCTTTCTTT. It specifies CASSLEGTGNTEAFF. The rearrangement joins TRBV7-2 to TRBJ1-1; 8 bases are a match to TRBD1. Unmatched junction bases numbered 2, after V lost 1 base and J lost 1 base. The CDR3 totals 15 residues. Germline CDR1 SGHTA, CDR2 FQGNSA.